The present TCR beta chain was sequenced within a study of glioma-infiltrating T cells. Turning to the study itself: Before surgery, glioma patients received dexamethasone for at most six days.

Amplification of TCR alpha and beta CDR3 regions from RNA used iRepertoire nested multiplex PCR. TCRdb re-called the multiplex PCR reads through MiXCR, storing one row per CDR3 protein. The sample holds 300,000 to 400,000 distinct CDR3 sequences, roughly two fifths seen once. On this clonotype: Its matching antigen is unknown.

Germline-derived CDR1 and CDR2 are MDHEN and SYDVKM. V dropped 7 bases and J dropped 4; count of bases not matched to a gene: 11. This CDR3 has 16 residues. Whole-study findings and limits: Gliomas, especially low-grade, showed above-expected tissue-blood divergence; non-neoplastic patients showed below. CDR3 overlap between tissue and blood was very small.

The TCR originated in a human donor with low-grade glioma or glioblastoma, undergoing nonglioma brain surgery, or in good health (not recorded which). Input material: glioma tissue, nonneoplastic brain tissue, or PBMCs (not recorded which). V is TRBV28 and J is TRBJ2-1, with TRBD2 matching 9 bases. The CDR3 is CASTQGGREGYNEQFF. As DNA, the CDR3 is TGTGCCAGCACCCAGGGAGGGCGGGAGGGGTACAATGAGCAGTTCTTC.